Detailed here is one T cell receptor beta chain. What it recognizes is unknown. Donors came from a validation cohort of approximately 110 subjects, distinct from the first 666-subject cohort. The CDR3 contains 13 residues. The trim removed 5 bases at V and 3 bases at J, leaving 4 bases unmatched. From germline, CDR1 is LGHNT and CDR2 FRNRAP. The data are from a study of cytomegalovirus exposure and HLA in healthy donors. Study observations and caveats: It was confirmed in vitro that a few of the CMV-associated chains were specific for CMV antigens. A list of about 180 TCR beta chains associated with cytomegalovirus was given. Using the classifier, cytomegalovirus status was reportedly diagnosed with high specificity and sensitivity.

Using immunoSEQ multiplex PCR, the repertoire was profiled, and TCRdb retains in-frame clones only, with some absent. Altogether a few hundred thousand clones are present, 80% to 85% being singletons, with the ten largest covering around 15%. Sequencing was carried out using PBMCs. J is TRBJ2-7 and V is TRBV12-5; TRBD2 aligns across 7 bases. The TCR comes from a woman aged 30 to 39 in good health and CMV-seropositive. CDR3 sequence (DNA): TGTGCTAGTGGTAGCGGGACTCGCTACGAGCAGTACTTC. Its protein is CASGSGTRYEQYF.